This T cell receptor (beta chain) appears in the sequencing data of a study of early T cells in non-severe SARS-CoV-2 infection. The CDR3 is made up of 14 amino acids. Deletions cut 5 bases from V and 8 bases from J, with 18 bases between. TCRdb re-derived calls from the 5' RACE reads in MiXCR, one entry per CDR3 protein. The sample records some 80,000 distinct CDR3 sequences, 12% being singletons. The origin of this receptor is an adult who was a healthcare worker with PCR-confirmed SARS-CoV-2 infection or an uninfected control (not recorded which). The donor label of this sample is uncertain. The sample was whole blood, taken at baseline. The chain is built from TRBV12-3 or TRBV12-4 and TRBJ1-2; D might be TRBD1 (5 bases). The CDR3 reads CASSLQAGLGGYTF. The CDR3 DNA is TGTGCCAGCAGTCTACAGGCAGGGCTTGGGGGCTACACCTTC.